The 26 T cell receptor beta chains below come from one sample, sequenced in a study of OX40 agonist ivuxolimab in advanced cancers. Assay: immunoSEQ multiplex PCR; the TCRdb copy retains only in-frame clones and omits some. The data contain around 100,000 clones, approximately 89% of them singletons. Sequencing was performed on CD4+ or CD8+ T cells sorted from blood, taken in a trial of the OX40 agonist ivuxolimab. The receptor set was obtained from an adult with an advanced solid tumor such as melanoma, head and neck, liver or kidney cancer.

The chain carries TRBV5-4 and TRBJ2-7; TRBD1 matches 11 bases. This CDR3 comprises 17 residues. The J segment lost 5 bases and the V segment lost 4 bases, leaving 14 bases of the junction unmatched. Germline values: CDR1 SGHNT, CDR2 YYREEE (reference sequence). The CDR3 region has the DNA TGTGCCAGCAGCATTGGACAGGGGGCGGAAAATAGGAACGAGCAGTACTTC. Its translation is CASSIGQGAENRNEQYF.

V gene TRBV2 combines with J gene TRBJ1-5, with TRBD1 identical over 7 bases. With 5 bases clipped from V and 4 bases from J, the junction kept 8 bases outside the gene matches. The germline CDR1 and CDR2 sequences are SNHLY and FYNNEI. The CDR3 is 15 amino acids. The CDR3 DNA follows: TGTGCCAGCAGTCTTCAAGGGACAGTTAATCAGCCCCAGCATTTT. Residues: CASSLQGTVNQPQHF.

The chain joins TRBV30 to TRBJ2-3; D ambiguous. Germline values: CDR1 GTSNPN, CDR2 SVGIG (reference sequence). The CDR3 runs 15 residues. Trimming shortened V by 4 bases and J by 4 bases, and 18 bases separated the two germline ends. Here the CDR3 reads CAWTKGLAVADTQYF. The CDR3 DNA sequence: TGTGCCTGGACCAAGGGCCTGGCGGTGGCAGATACGCAGTATTTT.

The CDR3 here is CASSYWVEVNQPQHF. CDR3 coding DNA: TGTGCCAGCAGTTACTGGGTGGAGGTCAATCAGCCCCAGCATTTT. V and J are TRBV6-5 and TRBJ1-5; no firm D call. The germline V gene encodes CDR1 MNHEY and CDR2 SVGAGI. V was trimmed by 1 base and J by 3 bases, leaving 10 bases between them. This CDR3 is built from 15 residues.

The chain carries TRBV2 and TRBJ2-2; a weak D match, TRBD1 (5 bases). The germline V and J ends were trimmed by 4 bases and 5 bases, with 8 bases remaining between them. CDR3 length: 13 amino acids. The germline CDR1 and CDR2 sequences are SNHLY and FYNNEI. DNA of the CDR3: TGTGCCAGCAGTGGTCGACAGACCGGGGAGCTGTTTTTT. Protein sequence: CASSGRQTGELFF.

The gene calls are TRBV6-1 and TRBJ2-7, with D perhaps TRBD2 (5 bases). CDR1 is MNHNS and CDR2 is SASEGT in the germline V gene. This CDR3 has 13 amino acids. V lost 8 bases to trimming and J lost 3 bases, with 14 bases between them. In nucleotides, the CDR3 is TGTGCCAGCGACGCGGGTACTGGCTACGAGCAGTACTTC. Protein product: CASDAGTGYEQYF.

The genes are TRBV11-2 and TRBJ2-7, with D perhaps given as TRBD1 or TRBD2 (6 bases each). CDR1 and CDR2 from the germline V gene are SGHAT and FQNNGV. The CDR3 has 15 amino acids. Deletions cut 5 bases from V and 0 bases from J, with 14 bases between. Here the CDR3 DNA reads TGTGCCAGCAGCCCCCGGGGGCCGAGCTCCTACGAGCAGTACTTC. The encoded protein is CASSPRGPSSYEQYF.

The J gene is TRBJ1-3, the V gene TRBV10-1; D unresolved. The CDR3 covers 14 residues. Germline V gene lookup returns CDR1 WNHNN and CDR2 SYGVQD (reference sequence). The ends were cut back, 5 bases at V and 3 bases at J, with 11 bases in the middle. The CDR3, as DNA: TGCGCCAGCAGTCCAGAAGGTGGTGGAAACACCATATATTTT. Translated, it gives CASSPEGGGNTIYF.

This CDR3 is CATSRGDRNEKLFF. CDR3 in DNA: TGTGCCACCAGCAGGGGTGACAGAAATGAAAAACTGTTTTTT. The chain recombines TRBV15 with TRBJ1-4; TRBD1 is a possible D gene (5 bases). V lost 3 bases to trimming and J lost 5 bases, with 10 bases between them. This CDR3 region has 14 residues. Germline assignment: CDR1 LNHNV and CDR2 YYDKDF (reference sequence).

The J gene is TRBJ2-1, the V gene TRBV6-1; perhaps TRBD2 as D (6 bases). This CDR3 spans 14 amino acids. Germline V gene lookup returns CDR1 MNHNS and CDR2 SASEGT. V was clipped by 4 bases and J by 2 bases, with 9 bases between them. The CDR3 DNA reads TGTGCCAGCAGTGGGGACTCCGCCTACAATGAGCAGTTCTTC. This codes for CASSGDSAYNEQFF.

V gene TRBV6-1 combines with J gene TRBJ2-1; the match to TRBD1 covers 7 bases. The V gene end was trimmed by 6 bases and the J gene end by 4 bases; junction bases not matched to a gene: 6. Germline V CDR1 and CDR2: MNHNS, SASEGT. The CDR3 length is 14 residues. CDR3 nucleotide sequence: TGTGCCAGCAGAGTCCTGGGACAGTACAATGAGCAGTTCTTC. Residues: CASRVLGQYNEQFF.

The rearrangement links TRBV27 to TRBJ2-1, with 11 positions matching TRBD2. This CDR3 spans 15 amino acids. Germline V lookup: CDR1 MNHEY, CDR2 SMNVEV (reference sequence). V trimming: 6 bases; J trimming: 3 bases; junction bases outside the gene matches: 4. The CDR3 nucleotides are TGTGCCAGCAGCAGGGGGACTAGCGGCTACAATGAGCAGTTCTTC. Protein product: CASSRGTSGYNEQFF.

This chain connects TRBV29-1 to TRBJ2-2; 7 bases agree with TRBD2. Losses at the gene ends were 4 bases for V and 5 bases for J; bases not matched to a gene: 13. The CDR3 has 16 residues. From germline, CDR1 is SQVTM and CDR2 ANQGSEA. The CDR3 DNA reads TGCAGCGTTGGATCCGGGACTATGACGGGGACCGGGGAGCTGTTTTTT. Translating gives CSVGSGTMTGTGELFF.

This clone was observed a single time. This chain's CDR3 is CASSLVQATGETQYF. The CDR3 DNA sequence: TGCGCCAGCAGCTTGGTGCAGGCAACGGGAGAGACCCAGTACTTC. The chain carries TRBV5-1 and TRBJ2-5; unclear D gene. The CDR3 contains 15 residues. V was clipped by 0 bases and J by 4 bases, with 13 bases between them. Germline CDR1 and CDR2: SGHRS and YFSETQ.

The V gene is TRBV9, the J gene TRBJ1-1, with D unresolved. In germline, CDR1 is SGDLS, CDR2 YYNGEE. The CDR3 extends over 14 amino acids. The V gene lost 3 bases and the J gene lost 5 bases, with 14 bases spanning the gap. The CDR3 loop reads CASSALDRGTEAFF. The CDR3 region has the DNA TGTGCCAGCAGCGCCCTTGACCGCGGGACTGAAGCTTTCTTT. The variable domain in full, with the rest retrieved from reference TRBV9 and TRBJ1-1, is DSGVTQTPKHLITATGQRVTLRCSPRSGDLSVYWYQQSLDQGLQFLIQYYNGEERAKGNILERFSAQQFPDLHSELNLSSLELGDSALYFCASSALDRGTEAFFGQGTRLTVV.

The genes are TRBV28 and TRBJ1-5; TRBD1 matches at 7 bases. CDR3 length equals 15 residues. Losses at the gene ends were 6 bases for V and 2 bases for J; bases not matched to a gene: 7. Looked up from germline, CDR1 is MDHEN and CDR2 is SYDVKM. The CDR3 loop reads CASSPRDSRNQPQHF. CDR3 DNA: TGTGCCAGCAGCCCCCGGGACAGCCGCAATCAGCCCCAGCATTTT.

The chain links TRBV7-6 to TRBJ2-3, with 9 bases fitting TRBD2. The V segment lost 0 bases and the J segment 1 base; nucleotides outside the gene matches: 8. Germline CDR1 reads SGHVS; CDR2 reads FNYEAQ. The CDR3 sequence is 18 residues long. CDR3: CASSLAVLAGLGTDTQYF. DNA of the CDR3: TGTGCCAGCAGCTTAGCGGTTCTAGCGGGGTTGGGCACAGATACGCAGTATTTT.

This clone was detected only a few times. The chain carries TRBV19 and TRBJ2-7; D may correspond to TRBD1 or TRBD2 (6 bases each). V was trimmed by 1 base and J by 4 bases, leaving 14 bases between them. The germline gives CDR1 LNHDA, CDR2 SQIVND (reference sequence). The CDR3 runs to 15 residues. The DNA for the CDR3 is TGTGCCAGTAGTATAGTCACAGGAGGGGGTTACGAGCAGTACTTC. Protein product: CASSIVTGGGYEQYF.

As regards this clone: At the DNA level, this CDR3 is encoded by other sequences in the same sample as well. The CDR3 protein is CSVRDTGGSGNTIYF. CDR3 DNA sequence: TGCAGCGTAAGGGACACGGGGGGCTCTGGAAACACCATATATTTT. V is TRBV29-1 and J is TRBJ1-3; possible D gene TRBD1, 6 bases. Germline V CDR1 and CDR2: SQVTM, ANQGSEA. V gave up 6 bases and J gave up 0 bases, with 15 bases separating them. The CDR3 totals 15 residues.

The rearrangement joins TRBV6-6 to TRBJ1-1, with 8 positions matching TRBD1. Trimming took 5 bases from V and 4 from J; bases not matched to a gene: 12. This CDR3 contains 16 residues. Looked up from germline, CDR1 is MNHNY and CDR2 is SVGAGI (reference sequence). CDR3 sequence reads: CASSPPRTGRSTEAFF. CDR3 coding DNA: TGTGCCAGCAGTCCCCCTCGGACAGGGAGGTCCACTGAAGCTTTCTTT.

The CDR3 region has the DNA TGTGCCAGCAGCGCCGAGGGAGCTGGGGCCAACGTCCTGACTTTC. It is translated as CASSAEGAGANVLTF. The chain recombines TRBV7-9 with TRBJ2-6; D may be TRBD2 (5 bases). Germline CDR1 is SEHNR and CDR2 is FQNEAQ (reference sequence). This CDR3 comprises 15 residues. The V end was cut by 5 bases, the J end by 2 bases, with 10 bases between.

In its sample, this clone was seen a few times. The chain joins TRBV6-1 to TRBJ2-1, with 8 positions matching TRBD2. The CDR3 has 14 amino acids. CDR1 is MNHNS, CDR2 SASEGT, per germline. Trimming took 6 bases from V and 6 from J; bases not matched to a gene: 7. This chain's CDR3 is CASRSGSRGNEQFF. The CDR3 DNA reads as TGTGCCAGCAGGAGCGGGAGTAGGGGCAATGAGCAGTTCTTC.

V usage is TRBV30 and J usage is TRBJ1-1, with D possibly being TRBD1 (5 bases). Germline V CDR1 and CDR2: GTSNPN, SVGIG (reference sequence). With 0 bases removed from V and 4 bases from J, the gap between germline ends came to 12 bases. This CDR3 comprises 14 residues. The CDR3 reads CAWSVLQGGTEAFF. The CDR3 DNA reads TGTGCCTGGAGTGTACTCCAGGGAGGCACTGAAGCTTTCTTT.

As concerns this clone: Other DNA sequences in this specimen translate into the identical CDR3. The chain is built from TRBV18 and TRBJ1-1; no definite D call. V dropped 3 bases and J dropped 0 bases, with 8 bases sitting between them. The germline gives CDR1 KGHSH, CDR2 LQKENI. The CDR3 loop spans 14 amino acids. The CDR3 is CASSPGRMNTEAFF. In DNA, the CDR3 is TGTGCCAGCTCACCGGGCAGAATGAACACTGAAGCTTTCTTT.

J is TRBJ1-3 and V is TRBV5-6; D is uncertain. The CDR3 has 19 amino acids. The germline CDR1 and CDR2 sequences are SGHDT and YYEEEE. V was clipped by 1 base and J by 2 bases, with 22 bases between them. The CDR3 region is CASSLTNPQIHFTGNTIYF. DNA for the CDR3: TGTGCCAGCAGCTTGACAAACCCTCAGATTCACTTCACTGGAAACACCATATATTTT.

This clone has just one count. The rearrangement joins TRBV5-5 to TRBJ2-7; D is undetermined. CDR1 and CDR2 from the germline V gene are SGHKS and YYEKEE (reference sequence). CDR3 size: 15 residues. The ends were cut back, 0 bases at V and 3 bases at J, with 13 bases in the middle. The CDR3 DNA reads TGTGCCAGCAGCTTGGCGCCGCTAACGATCTACGAGCAGTACTTC. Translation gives CASSLAPLTIYEQYF.